These 25 T cell receptor beta chains originate from one sample sequenced in a study of blood T cell repertoires in COVID-19. Profiled with immunoSEQ multiplex PCR; TCRdb holds only in-frame clones, not every one. This table has 150,000 to 200,000 clones, 88% appearing once. The sequencing input was PBMCs or T cells enriched from blood (not recorded which). The receptors shown here come from a woman aged 18-29 years who had recovered from COVID-19.

The chain links TRBV11-1 to TRBJ2-1, with D possibly matching TRBD2 (5 bases). Per germline, CDR1 SGHAT and CDR2 FQDESV (reference sequence). The CDR3 is 16 residues long. Trimming cost V 6 bases and J 2 bases, with 17 bases left between them. The CDR3 protein is CASREDRTLTYNEQFF. In nucleotides, the CDR3 is TGTGCCAGCAGAGAAGACCGGACTTTAACCTACAATGAGCAGTTCTTC.

The chain links TRBV7-9 to TRBJ2-1, with 8 bases aligning to TRBD2. The CDR3 is made up of 14 amino acids. CDR1 is SEHNR and CDR2 is FQNEAQ in the germline V gene (reference sequence). With V trimmed by 5 bases and J by 7 bases, 7 bases remained unmatched. The CDR3, as DNA: TGTGCCAGCAGCCGGGGGGGCCTGTCGAATGAGCAGTTCTTC. It codes for CASSRGGLSNEQFF.

V gene TRBV27 combines with J gene TRBJ2-7; TRBD1 matches 7 bases. The CDR3 runs 14 residues. The V segment lost 2 bases and the J segment 5 bases; nucleotides outside the gene matches: 6. Germline loops: CDR1 MNHEY, CDR2 SMNVEV (reference sequence). The CDR3 region has the DNA TGTGCCAGCAGTTTAGACAGGGTCGCCGACGAGCAGTACTTC. It translates to CASSLDRVADEQYF.

This clone was seen only a few times. This chain uses TRBV7-9 with TRBJ2-5; D possibly corresponds to TRBD2 (6 bases). With 1 base removed from V and 1 base from J, the gap between germline ends came to 10 bases. Germline V gene lookup returns CDR1 SEHNR and CDR2 FQNEAQ (reference sequence). The CDR3 runs to 15 residues. This CDR3 reads CASSLEGLPQETQYF. The CDR3 DNA is TGTGCCAGCAGCTTAGAGGGACTCCCCCAAGAGACCCAGTACTTC.

J is TRBJ2-1 and V is TRBV14; 15 nucleotides align to TRBD2. Germline trimming cut 4 bases from V and 4 bases from J; bases unmatched to any gene: 8. Germline CDR1 is SGHDN and CDR2 is FVKESK. The CDR3 is 18 residues long. CDR3 in amino acids: CASSLTRTSGGVYNEQFF. CDR3 DNA sequence: TGTGCCAGCAGCCTCACTCGGACTAGCGGGGGGGTGTACAATGAGCAGTTCTTC. The whole variable domain, filled in from reference TRBV14 and TRBJ2-1, reads EAGVTQFPSHSVIEKGQTVTLRCDPISGHDNLYWYRRVMGKEIKFLLHFVKESKQDESGMPNNRFLAERTGGTYSTLKVQPAELEDSGVYFCASSLTRTSGGVYNEQFFGPGTRLTVL.

The genes are TRBV7-9 and TRBJ1-6; D call uncertain. CDR3 length: 15 amino acids. V was cut by 5 bases and J by 4 bases, with 12 bases left in between. The V gene's germline CDR1 is SEHNR and CDR2 FQNEAQ (reference sequence). The CDR3: CASSPLASYNSPLHF. The CDR3 region has the DNA TGTGCCAGCAGCCCTCTTGCGAGTTATAATTCACCCCTCCACTTT.

Only one count was recorded for this clone. This chain uses TRBV21-1 with TRBJ1-3; TRBD1, the D gene given by the table, was not confirmed from the DNA. TRBV21-1 is listed as a pseudogene. The CDR3 runs to 17 residues. CDR3 coding DNA: TGTGCCAGCAGCGCTCGATGGGACAGGACCTCTGGAAACACCATATATTTT. This translates into CASSARWDRTSGNTIYF.

J is TRBJ2-7 and V is TRBV5-1, with TRBD2 matching over 15 bases. The CDR3 is 16 amino acids. Germline V lookup: CDR1 SGHRS, CDR2 YFSETQ. V gave up 4 bases and J gave up 3 bases; unmatched junction bases: 5. The CDR3 reads CASSPGTSGGYYEQYF. The DNA for the CDR3 is TGCGCCAGCAGCCCCGGGACTAGCGGGGGGTACTACGAGCAGTACTTC.

This clone is deemed medium-sized (0.01 to 0.1%). The chain employs TRBV7-9 and TRBJ1-2; no clear D. There are 13 residues in the CDR3. The germline V gene encodes CDR1 SEHNR and CDR2 FQNEAQ (reference sequence). The ends were cut back, 5 bases at V and 3 bases at J, with 10 bases in the middle. The CDR3 spells CASSDRTHYGYTF. CDR3 coding DNA: TGTGCCAGCAGCGATCGTACACACTATGGCTACACCTTC.

The CDR3 nucleotides are TGCGCCAGCAGCTCCGGGACAGGGGTTTACACCGGGGAGCTGTTTTTT. Encoded protein: CASSSGTGVYTGELFF. The rearrangement links TRBV5-1 to TRBJ2-2; 10 bases match TRBD1. Germline CDR1 SGHRS, CDR2 YFSETQ. This CDR3 spans 16 amino acids. Trimming removed 3 bases from V and 3 bases from J; junction bases left unmatched: 5.

The rearrangement links TRBV7-2 to TRBJ1-2; TRBD1 aligns across 10 bases. V was clipped by 5 bases and J by 5 bases; unmatched bases: 5. Germline V gives CDR1 SGHTA, CDR2 FQGNSA. CDR3 length: 14 amino acids. The CDR3 DNA sequence: TGTGCCAGCAGCCCCGAGGGACAGGGGTATGGCTACACCTTC. It specifies CASSPEGQGYGYTF.

This rearrangement joins TRBV4-1 to TRBJ2-2; a possible D gene is TRBD1 (5 bases). V lost 4 bases and J lost 5, with 11 bases in between. The CDR3 has 14 amino acids. CDR1 MGHRA and CDR2 YSYEKL come from the germline V gene. The CDR3 sequence is CASSPQGVTGELFF. The CDR3 region has the DNA TGCGCCAGCAGCCCTCAAGGGGTAACCGGGGAGCTGTTTTTT.

The genes are TRBV28 and TRBJ2-7, with 7 bases lining up with TRBD1. The germline V gene encodes CDR1 MDHEN and CDR2 SYDVKM. The CDR3 is 17 amino acids. V shed 5 bases and J 3 bases; nucleotides not matched to a gene: 16. The CDR3 here is CASSGQGRGRGLYEQYF. DNA for the CDR3: TGTGCCAGCAGTGGCCAGGGCAGGGGTAGGGGGCTCTACGAGCAGTACTTC.

The chain has TRBV19 and TRBJ2-4; D remains unclear. Per germline, CDR1 LNHDA and CDR2 SQIVND (reference sequence). Trimming shortened V by 6 bases and J by 4 bases, and 19 bases separated the two germline ends. The CDR3 length is 16 residues. The CDR3 DNA is TGTGCCAGTAGCCCCTCCCCCCCCGGTGTTAAAAACATTCAGTACTTC. Protein sequence: CASSPSPPGVKNIQYF.

V usage is TRBV5-1 and J usage is TRBJ2-2, with 7 bases that match TRBD1. V trimming: 1 base; J trimming: 5 bases; junction bases outside the gene matches: 5. Germline V gene lookup returns CDR1 SGHRS and CDR2 YFSETQ. The CDR3 contains 15 residues. The DNA of the CDR3 is TGCGCCAGCAGCTTGCAACAGGGGCGAACCGGGGAGCTGTTTTTT. It is translated as CASSLQQGRTGELFF.

The J gene is TRBJ2-1, the V gene TRBV10-1; TRBD2 is a possible D gene (7 bases). The CDR3 sequence is 14 residues long. V lost 6 bases, J lost 8 bases, and 17 bases lay in between. Per the germline V gene, CDR1 is WNHNN and CDR2 is SYGVQD (reference sequence). CDR3 residues: CASSLGGPADEQFF. DNA of the CDR3: TGCGCCAGCAGCCTCGGGGGGCCCGCGGATGAGCAGTTCTTC.

The rearrangement links TRBV29-1 to TRBJ1-1; D unclear. The CDR3 extends over 13 amino acids. Between the trimmed V and J ends, which lost 4 bases and 6 bases, there was a span of 15 bases. Germline lookup yields CDR1 SQVTM and CDR2 ANQGSEA. CDR3 nucleotide sequence: TGCAGCGTTGCGGCGGGCCCTAGCTCTGAAGCTTTCTTT. It specifies CSVAAGPSSEAFF.

This clone appeared once. The rearrangement uses TRBV27 and TRBJ1-2, with 10 bases lining up with TRBD1. Germline CDR1 MNHEY, CDR2 SMNVEV (reference sequence). V lost 6 bases and J lost 6; bases outside the gene matches: 4. The CDR3 is 13 residues long. Here the CDR3 reads CASRRGTGDGYTF. The CDR3, as DNA: TGTGCCAGCAGAAGAGGGACAGGGGATGGCTACACCTTC.

The rearrangement joins TRBV12-3 or TRBV12-4 to TRBJ1-1, with 9 nucleotides matching TRBD1. The CDR3 spans 13 residues. The V segment lost 4 bases and the J segment 4 bases; nucleotides outside the gene matches: 1. CDR3 sequence (DNA): TGTGCCAGCAGTTCGGACAGGGGCACTGAAGCTTTCTTT. Amino acids: CASSSDRGTEAFF.

V usage is TRBV2 and J usage is TRBJ2-5; 8 bases are shared with TRBD2. This CDR3 comprises 15 residues. V was clipped by 8 bases and J by 5 bases; unmatched bases: 13. The germline V gene has CDR1 SNHLY and CDR2 FYNNEI. CDR3 protein: CASPGGTNSSETQYF. CDR3 bases: TGTGCCAGCCCGGGAGGGACTAACTCCAGTGAGACCCAGTACTTC.

This chain uses TRBV7-9 with TRBJ2-7; 8 bases fit TRBD1. The CDR3 totals 15 residues. The V segment lost 1 base and the J segment 6 bases; nucleotides outside the gene matches: 8. The germline V gene has CDR1 SEHNR and CDR2 FQNEAQ (reference sequence). The CDR3 DNA is TGTGCCAGCAGCTTAGTGACAGGGGCGGCATCCGAGCAGTACTTC. Its protein product is CASSLVTGAASEQYF.

V usage is TRBV6-1 and J usage is TRBJ1-1; 11 positions match TRBD1. The CDR3 consists of 17 residues. Looked up from germline, CDR1 is MNHNS and CDR2 is SASEGT. V dropped 2 bases and J dropped 3; count of bases not matched to a gene: 8. The CDR3 nucleotides read TGTGCCAGCAGTGAAATCCTGGGACAGGGGGTATACACTGAAGCTTTCTTT. Protein sequence: CASSEILGQGVYTEAFF.

The chain recombines TRBV28 with TRBJ2-3; 8 bases align to TRBD1. V lost 3 bases to trimming and J lost 4 bases; unmatched junction nucleotides: 9. Germline-derived CDR1 and CDR2 are MDHEN and SYDVKM. The CDR3 is 16 amino acids. DNA for the CDR3: TGTGCCAGCAGTTTTAAGAGCGGACAGGGCTCAGATACGCAGTATTTT. This codes for CASSFKSGQGSDTQYF.

The chain recombines TRBV24-1 with TRBJ2-5; 11 bases agree with TRBD2. Per the germline V gene, CDR1 is KGHDR and CDR2 is SFDVKD. This CDR3 region has 15 residues. V shed 7 bases, J shed 4 bases, and the junction held 7 bases outside the gene matches. As DNA, the CDR3 is TGTGCCACCAGCCTCGGACTAGCGGGCGGAGAGACCCAGTACTTC. Translated: CATSLGLAGGETQYF.

The chain carries TRBV7-9 and TRBJ1-1; the D is unclear. This CDR3 has 13 amino acids. V was shortened by 2 bases and J by 7 bases, with 11 bases between the two germline ends. The germline V gene has CDR1 SEHNR and CDR2 FQNEAQ (reference sequence). This CDR3 reads CASSLTSELEAFF. For the CDR3, the DNA is TGTGCCAGCAGCTTAACTTCCGAGCTTGAAGCTTTCTTT.